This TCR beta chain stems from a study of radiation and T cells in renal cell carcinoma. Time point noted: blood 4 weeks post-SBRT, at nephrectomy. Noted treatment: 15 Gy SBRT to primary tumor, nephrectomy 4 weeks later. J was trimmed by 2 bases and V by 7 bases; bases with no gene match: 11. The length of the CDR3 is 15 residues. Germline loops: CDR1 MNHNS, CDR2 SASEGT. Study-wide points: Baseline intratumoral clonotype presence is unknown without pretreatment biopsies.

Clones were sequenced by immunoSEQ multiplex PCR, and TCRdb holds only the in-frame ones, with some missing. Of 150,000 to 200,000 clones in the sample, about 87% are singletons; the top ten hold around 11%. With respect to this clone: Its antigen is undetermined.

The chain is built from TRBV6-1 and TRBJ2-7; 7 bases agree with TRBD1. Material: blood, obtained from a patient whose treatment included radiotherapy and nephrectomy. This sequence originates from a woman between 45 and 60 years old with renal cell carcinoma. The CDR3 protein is CASTLRGQGTYEQYF. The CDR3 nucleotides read TGTGCCAGCACCCTAAGGGGGCAGGGGACCTACGAGCAGTACTTC.